The clone carrying this TCR beta chain was observed at least ten times. The target antigen is unknown. CDR3 length: 14 amino acids. From germline, CDR1 is SGHRS and CDR2 YFSETQ. The V end lost 0 bases, the J end lost 3 bases, and 7 bases lay between the germline ends. TCRdb used MiXCR to reprocess the 5' RACE reads, holding one entry per CDR3 protein. The profile shows 400,000 or so distinct CDR3 sequences, under 14% of them singletons. These data come from a study of T cells after yellow fever vaccination. General observations from the study: Relatively few clonotypes were ones that appeared in both CD4 and CD8 compartments.

This clonotype originated in a man aged 18 to 35 who received the YFV17D yellow fever vaccine. This rearrangement joins TRBV5-1 to TRBJ1-3; D possibly corresponds to TRBD1 (5 bases). The sample consisted of PBMCs, taken on the day of the first yellow fever vaccination. CDR3 amino acids: CASSLAGYGNTIYF. CDR3 nucleotides: TGCGCCAGCAGCTTGGCAGGGTATGGAAACACCATATATTTT.